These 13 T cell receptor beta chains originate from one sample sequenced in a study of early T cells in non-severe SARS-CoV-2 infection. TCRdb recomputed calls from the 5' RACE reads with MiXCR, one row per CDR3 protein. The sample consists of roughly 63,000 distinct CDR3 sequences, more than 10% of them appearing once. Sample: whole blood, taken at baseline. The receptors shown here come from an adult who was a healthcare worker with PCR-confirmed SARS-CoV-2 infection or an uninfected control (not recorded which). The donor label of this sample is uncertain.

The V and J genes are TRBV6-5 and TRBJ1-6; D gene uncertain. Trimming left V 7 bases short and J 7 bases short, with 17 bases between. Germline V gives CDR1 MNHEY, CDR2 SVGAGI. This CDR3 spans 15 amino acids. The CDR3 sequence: CASIQKASQNSPLHF. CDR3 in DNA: TGTGCCAGCATCCAGAAGGCCTCGCAGAATTCACCCCTCCACTTT.

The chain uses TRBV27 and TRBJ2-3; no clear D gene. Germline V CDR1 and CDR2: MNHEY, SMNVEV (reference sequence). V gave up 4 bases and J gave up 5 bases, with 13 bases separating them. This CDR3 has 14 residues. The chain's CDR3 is CASSSPYIGDTQYF. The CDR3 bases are TGTGCCAGCAGTTCCCCATATATCGGAGATACGCAGTATTTT.

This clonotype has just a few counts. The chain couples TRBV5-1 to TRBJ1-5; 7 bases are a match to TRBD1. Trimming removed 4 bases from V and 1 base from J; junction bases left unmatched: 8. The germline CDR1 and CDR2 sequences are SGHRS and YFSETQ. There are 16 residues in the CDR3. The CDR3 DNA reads TGCGCCAGCAGCCCCGGGACAGCCCTAAGCAATCAGCCCCAGCATTTT. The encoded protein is CASSPGTALSNQPQHF.

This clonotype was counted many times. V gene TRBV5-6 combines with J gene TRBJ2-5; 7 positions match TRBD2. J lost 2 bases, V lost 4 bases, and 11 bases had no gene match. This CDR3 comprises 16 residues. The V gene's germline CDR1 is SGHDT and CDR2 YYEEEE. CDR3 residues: CASSGDQAGRQETQYF. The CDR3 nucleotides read TGTGCCAGCAGCGGGGACCAAGCGGGGAGGCAAGAGACCCAGTACTTC.

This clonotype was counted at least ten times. In DNA form, the CDR3 reads TGTGCCAGCAGCTTGGAGACTAGCGGGGTGCCTGAGCAGTTCTTC. It specifies CASSLETSGVPEQFF. V and J are TRBV5-6 and TRBJ2-1; 11 bases fit TRBD2. The germline V gene has CDR1 SGHDT and CDR2 YYEEEE. There are 15 residues in the CDR3. V lost 0 bases, J lost 9 bases, and 5 bases stayed unmatched.

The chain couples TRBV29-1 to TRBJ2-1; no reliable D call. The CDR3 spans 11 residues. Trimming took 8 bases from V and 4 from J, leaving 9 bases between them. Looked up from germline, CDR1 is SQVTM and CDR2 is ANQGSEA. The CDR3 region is CSIRAYNEQFF. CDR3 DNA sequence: TGCAGCATACGTGCTTACAATGAGCAGTTCTTC.

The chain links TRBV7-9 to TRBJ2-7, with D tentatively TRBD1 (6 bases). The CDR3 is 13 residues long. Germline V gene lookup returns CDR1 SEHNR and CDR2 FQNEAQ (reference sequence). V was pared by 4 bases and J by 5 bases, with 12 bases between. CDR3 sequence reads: CASSWQGINEQYV. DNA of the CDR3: TGTGCCAGCAGCTGGCAGGGGATTAACGAGCAGTACGTC.

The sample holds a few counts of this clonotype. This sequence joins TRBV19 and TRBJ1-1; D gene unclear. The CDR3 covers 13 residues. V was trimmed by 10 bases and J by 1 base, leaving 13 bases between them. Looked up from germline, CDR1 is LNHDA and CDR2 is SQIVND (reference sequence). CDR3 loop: CATLRQANTEAFF. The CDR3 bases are TGTGCCACCTTGAGGCAGGCGAACACTGAAGCTTTCTTT.

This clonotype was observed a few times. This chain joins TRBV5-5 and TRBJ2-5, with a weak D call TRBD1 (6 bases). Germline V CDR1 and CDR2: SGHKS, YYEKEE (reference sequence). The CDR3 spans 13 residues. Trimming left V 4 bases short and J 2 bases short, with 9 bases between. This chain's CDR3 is CASSRGQQETQYF. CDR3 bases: TGTGCCAGCAGCCGAGGACAGCAAGAGACCCAGTACTTC.

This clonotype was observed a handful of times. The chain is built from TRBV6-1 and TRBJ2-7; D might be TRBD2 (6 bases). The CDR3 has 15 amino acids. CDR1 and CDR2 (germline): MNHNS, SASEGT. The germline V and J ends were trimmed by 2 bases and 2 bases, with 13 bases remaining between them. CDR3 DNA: TGTGCCAGCAGTGAAAAGGCTGGAGGGCCCTACGAGCAGTACGTC. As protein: CASSEKAGGPYEQYV.

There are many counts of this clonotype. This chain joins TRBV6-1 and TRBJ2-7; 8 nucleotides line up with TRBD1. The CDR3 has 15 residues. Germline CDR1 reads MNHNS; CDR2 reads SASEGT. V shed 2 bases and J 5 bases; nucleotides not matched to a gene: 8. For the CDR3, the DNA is TGTGCCAGCAGTGAAACTTACAGGGGGATGGACGAGCAGTACGTC. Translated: CASSETYRGMDEQYV.

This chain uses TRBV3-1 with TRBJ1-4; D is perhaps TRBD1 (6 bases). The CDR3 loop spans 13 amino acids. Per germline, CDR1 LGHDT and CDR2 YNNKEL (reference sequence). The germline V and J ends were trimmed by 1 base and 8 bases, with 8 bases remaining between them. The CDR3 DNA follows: TGTGCCAGCAGCCAAGGGACAGCCGAAAAACTGTTTTTT. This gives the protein CASSQGTAEKLFF.

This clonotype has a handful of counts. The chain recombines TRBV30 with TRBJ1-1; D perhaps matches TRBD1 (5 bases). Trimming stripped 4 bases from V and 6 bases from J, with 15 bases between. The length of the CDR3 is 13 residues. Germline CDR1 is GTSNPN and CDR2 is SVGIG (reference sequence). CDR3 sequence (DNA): TGTGCCTGGACCAGGTGGGGGACCGCTGAAGCTTTCTTT. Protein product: CAWTRWGTAEAFF.